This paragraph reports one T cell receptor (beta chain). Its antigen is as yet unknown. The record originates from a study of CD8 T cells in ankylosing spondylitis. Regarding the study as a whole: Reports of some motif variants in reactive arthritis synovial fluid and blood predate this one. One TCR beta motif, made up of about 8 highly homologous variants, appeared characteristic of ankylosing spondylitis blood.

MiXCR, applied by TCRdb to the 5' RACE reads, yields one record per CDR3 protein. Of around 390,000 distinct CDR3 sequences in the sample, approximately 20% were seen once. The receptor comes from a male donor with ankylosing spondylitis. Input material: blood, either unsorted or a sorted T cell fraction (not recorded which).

In nucleotides, the CDR3 is TGTGCCAGCAGACCGGGACAGGGCCTCACCGGGGAGCTGTTTTTT. The encoded protein is CASRPGQGLTGELFF. The rearrangement joins TRBV2 to TRBJ2-2, with TRBD1 matching over 9 bases. Per the germline V gene, CDR1 is SNHLY and CDR2 is FYNNEI. The junction had 6 bases not matched to a gene; V was cut back by 6 bases and J by 4 bases. The CDR3 is 15 residues long.